This TCR beta chain derives from a study of identical twins. Trimming left V 4 bases short and J 4 bases short, with 5 bases between. This CDR3 has 11 amino acids. CDR1 is SQVTM and CDR2 is ANQGSEA in the germline V gene. TCRdb redid the calling of the 5' RACE reads with MiXCR, one entry per CDR3 protein. The repertoire has approximately 620,000 distinct CDR3 sequences, roughly 8% of them found once; the top ten carry approximately 0.89%. This clonotype came up many times. These same data were also listed under a study on yellow fever vaccine responses in identical twins.

This clonotype was sampled from a woman between 18 and 29 years old in good health. Sequences were obtained from PBMCs. The rearrangement uses TRBV29-1 and TRBJ2-1; D gene ambiguous. CDR3 nucleotide sequence: TGCAGCGTTGGAGAATACAATGAGCAGTTCTTC. Encoded protein: CSVGEYNEQFF.